This entry features one TCR beta chain sequence. The antigen is not known. This record comes from a study of OX40 agonist ivuxolimab in advanced cancers. Study overall: Of mixed ages from roughly 23 to 80 and averaging around 60 years, the group was around 78% male. Eligibility rules accepted prior anti-PD-1, anti-PD-L1 or anti-CTLA-4 therapy, and over 30% had some. The study, taken as a whole, reports: Determination of antigen specificity was not performed for the expanded peripheral T cells. With doses of 0.1 to 3.0 mg/kg, CD4+ and CD8+ blood T cells had undergone clonal expansion by week 6.

Clones were read by immunoSEQ multiplex PCR, and TCRdb kept only the in-frame ones, dropping some. The sample has about 31,000 clones; 85% to 90% are singletons. This TCR was sampled from an adult with an advanced solid tumor such as melanoma, head and neck, liver or kidney cancer. Specimen: CD4+ or CD8+ T cells sorted from blood, collected in a trial of the OX40 agonist ivuxolimab.

CDR3 region: CASSFLRGQGRNTGELFF. The CDR3 nucleotides read TGTGCCAGCAGCTTCCTCCGGGGACAGGGACGTAACACCGGGGAGCTGTTTTTT. The chain links TRBV7-8 to TRBJ2-2, with TRBD1 matching over 9 bases. This CDR3 contains 18 residues. After removal of 3 bases from V and 2 bases from J, the junction contained 10 bases not matched to a gene. The germline V gene has CDR1 SGHVS and CDR2 FQNEAQ. Full variable domain (rest looked up from reference TRBV7-8 and TRBJ2-2): GAGVSQSPRYKVAKRGQDVALRCDPISGHVSLFWYQQALGQGPEFLTYFQNEAQLDKSGLPSDRFFAERPEGSVSTLKIQRTQQEDSAVYLCASSFLRGQGRNTGELFFGEGSRLTVL.